This T cell receptor (beta chain) derives from a study of T cell clusters in autoimmune cytopenias. The CDR3 consists of 12 residues. Germline assignment: CDR1 DFQATT and CDR2 SNEGSKA (reference sequence). TRB amplification used around 270 ng of peripheral blood genomic DNA. TRB was amplified by touch-down multiplex PCR, primer pools A and B combined. From the multiplex PCR reads, TCRdb lists one entry per CDR3 protein and no DNA. The sample totals over 1,400 distinct CDR3 sequences. The same sample was also studied in work on T cell repertoires in aging, cancer and after chemotherapy.

J is TRBJ2-7 and V is TRBV20-1; TCRdb names TRBD1, which stays unverified in the absence of DNA. The material sequenced was peripheral blood. The clonotype comes from a human donor in good health. The CDR3 region is CSANQGSYEQYF.